This T cell receptor beta chain was captured in a study of blood T cells in healthy people across ages (dated by TCRdb to between 2014 and 2017). About the investigation overall: In model experiments, roughly one uniquely barcoded TCR beta cDNA molecule per two T cells was captured by template switching. Using deep sequencing normalized with unique cDNA molecular identifiers, the study measured how TCR beta repertoire diversity changes with age. Donors were grouped into four age groups: young (average approximately 15 years), middle-aged (less than 40), aged (62) and long-lived (around 80). To avoid experimental bias, donors of different ages were distributed randomly across sequencing lanes. Using the same blood draw, the study looked at two additional independent replicas of 1 million unique cDNA reads for two donors, one aged 18 to 29 and the other aged 80 or older.

Library preparation employed 5' RACE. TCRdb names Illumina HiSeq 2500 as the instrument used. The second PCR ran for about 7 to 11 cycles and used a J-beta primer mix along with a sample-barcoded 5' primer. A template-switch 5' adaptor carrying 12 random nucleotides introduced a unique molecular identifier onto each TCR beta cDNA molecule. Each sample yielded at least 2.5 million CDR3-containing paired-end reads. First-strand cDNA synthesis was performed from all RNA using the Mint cDNA synthesis kit, with priming by a TRBC-specific oligonucleotide. After uracil-DNA glycosylase treatment, a first 18-cycle PCR used universal primers M1SS and BC2_uni_R on all cDNA. The original methods were these. Each sample was normalized by randomly selecting 1 million high-quality reads, each carrying a distinct molecular identifier. Reads with shared molecular identifiers were discarded instead of being binned into consensus sequences. CDR3 identification, clonotype clustering and error correction used MiTCR with a Q25 quality threshold and the strictest error-elimination algorithm. A nonparametric unseen species model with Euler transformation was used to estimate lower-bound total TCR beta diversity. Using fastp at Q25 and MiXCR, TCRdb reprocessed the public reads and kept productive beta chains. CDR3 protein duplicates are merged, each entry listing the most common genes and DNA. The V and J calls and clone size come from TCRdb's table, not from the authors' own analysis. This sample is represented by 1.5 million or so distinct CDR3 sequences; 40% to 50% of them were singletons. 7% to 9% of the sample is taken by the ten largest.

Sequences MNHEY (CDR1) and SMNVEV (CDR2) are obtained from the germline V gene (reference sequence). V is shortened by 5 bases, J by 6 bases, and the region joining them spans 12 bases. The CDR3, cysteine through phenylalanine, is 13 amino acids long. CDR3 DNA only is kept here, 39 bases in frame from base 1. Concerning this clonotype: Its antigen is currently not known. No per-base quality is available; no much larger clone lies one base away.

The donors were roughly 39 Caucasian individuals from Russia, aged roughly 6 to 100 years, who were systemically healthy. Approximately 10 milliliters of peripheral blood were collected from each donor into EDTA-treated Vacutainer tubes. Ficoll-Paque density-gradient centrifugation was used to isolate PBMCs, with at least 6.5 million per sample. Total RNA, at least 6 micrograms per sample, was extracted from PBMCs with Trizol reagent. For every donor, flow cytometry on a PBMC aliquot measured the percentage of naive CD45RAhigh/CD27high T cells. The research as a whole found: Estimates of total diversity based on one million sequenced T cells were regarded as lower bounds and as underestimates. The long-lived group showed more naive CD4+ T cells, fewer expanded clones and increased TCR diversity than the aged group, suggesting age selection. A strong correlation was found between observed TCR beta diversity and the percentage of naive T cells measured by flow cytometry. Because profiling used bulk unsorted PBMCs, naive and antigen-experienced compartments could not be compared conclusively. Observed TCR beta diversity per million T cells fell roughly linearly with age, and a significant reduction was already apparent by age approximately 40. Donor CMV infection status was unknown, potentially confounding age-related changes in expanded clonotypes.

The chain is assembled from TRBV27 and TRBJ2-3, with the identity of the D gene unclear. The source of this sequence is a woman younger than 35 in good health. What was sequenced was blood. The CDR3 is CASSTLSIDTQYF. The nucleotide sequence is TGTGCCAGCAGTACCCTTAGTATCGATACGCAGTATTTT.